These T cell receptor beta chains were read from a single sample in a study of blood T cell repertoires in COVID-19. TCRdb's table, derived via immunoSEQ multiplex PCR, lists solely in-frame clones and lacks some. The table records approximately 150,000 clones, 85% to 90% of them present only once. Sample: peripheral blood. These receptor sequences come from a woman in her forties or fifties with active or convalescent COVID-19. CDR3s include the opening cysteine and the closing phenylalanine or tryptophan. D genes are given only for firm matches. Some rows mark clone size as missing; the rest say once, few, many or name a class of expanded clone.

TGTGCCAGCAGTTACGGTCGACAGGGCTACGAGCAGTACTTC | CASSYGRQGYEQYF | TRBJ2-7 | TRBD1 | TRBV6-5 | .
TGTGCCAGCAGTTTATACTCGACTAGCGGGGGACTGTACAATGAGCAGTTCTTC | CASSLYSTSGGLYNEQFF | TRBJ2-1 | TRBD2 | TRBV27 | once
TGCGCCAGCAGCCGGACATACCGGGGCAATCAGCCCCAGCATTTT | CASSRTYRGNQPQHF | TRBJ1-5 | . | TRBV4-3 | .
TGTGCCAGCAGTTTAAATGGCGGGACAGTCAATTCACCCCTCCACTTT | CASSLNGGTVNSPLHF | TRBJ1-6 | TRBD1 | TRBV27 | .
TGCGCCAGCAGCCTAAGGCAGGGCGTACCGGCTGGCTACACCTTC | CASSLRQGVPAGYTF | TRBJ1-2 | . | TRBV4-3 | .
TGTGCCATCAGTGAGTCGGGACTTCTCACAGATACGCAGTATTTT | CAISESGLLTDTQYF | TRBJ2-3 | . | TRBV10-3 | .
TGTGCCGGTCGGGACTGGAACTACGAGCAGTACTTC | CAGRDWNYEQYF | TRBJ2-7 | . | TRBV30 | .
TGTGCCACCCGGGTCGGAGACAGCCCATCCTACGAGCAGTACTTC | CATRVGDSPSYEQYF | TRBJ2-7 | . | TRBV15 | few
TGTGCCAGCAGTTTCCTCAGGCTAAATCAGCCCCAGCATTTT | CASSFLRLNQPQHF | TRBJ1-5 | . | TRBV28 | .
TGTGCCTGGGGTAGTTCGAAAGCTATTCGCTACACCTTC | CAWGSSKAIRYTF | TRBJ1-2 | . | TRBV30 | .
TGTGCCAGTAGTACGGGATTAAGGAGCAATCAGCCCCAGCATTTT | CASSTGLRSNQPQHF | TRBJ1-5 | . | TRBV19 | .
TGTGCCAGCAGCTTAAGCGATTACGAGCAGTACTTC | CASSLSDYEQYF | TRBJ2-7 | . | TRBV7-9 | .
TGTGCTAGTGGGGCGGGGGCATATTCAGATACGCAGTATTTT | CASGAGAYSDTQYF | TRBJ2-3 | . | TRBV12-5 | .
TGTGCCACCAGCAGAGGGGGACTAACCACCTACGAGCAGTACTTC | CATSRGGLTTYEQYF | TRBJ2-7 | TRBD2 | TRBV15 | .
TGTGCCAGCAGCTTAAGCCCAGGTACCTACGAGCAGTACTTC | CASSLSPGTYEQYF | TRBJ2-7 | . | TRBV7-2 | .
TGTGCCAGCAACCAGGGGTTGTATGGCTACACCTTC | CASNQGLYGYTF | TRBJ1-2 | . | TRBV2 | .
TGTGCCAGTACCCAGACAGGGGCGGGCGGTGGCAATCAGCCCCAGCATTTT | CASTQTGAGGGNQPQHF | TRBJ1-5 | TRBD1 | TRBV19 | .
TGCGCCAGCAGCCAAGATAAGGACTATATCACCGGGGAGCTGTTTTTT | CASSQDKDYITGELFF | TRBJ2-2 | . | TRBV4-3 | .
TGTGCCAGCAGCCAGCAGGGGTACGGCTACACCTTC | CASSQQGYGYTF | TRBJ1-2 | . | TRBV27 | .
TGTGCCAGCATGAGGGCCCCGAACACTGAAGCTTTCTTT | CASMRAPNTEAFF | TRBJ1-1 | . | TRBV6-5 | .
TGCAGCGTTAAAGAGCCCAGCGAGCAGTACTTC | CSVKEPSEQYF | TRBJ2-7 | . | TRBV29-1 | .
TGCGCCAGCAGCTTGGGGGGGCGGGCTAGCTCCTACGAGCAGTACTTC | CASSLGGRASSYEQYF | TRBJ2-7 | . | TRBV5-1 | .
TGTGCCAGCAGTTTATCAGGTAGCGGACAGGGGACTAGCTATGGCTACACCTTC | CASSLSGSGQGTSYGYTF | TRBJ1-2 | TRBD1 | TRBV27 | .
TGTGCCAGCAGTTTAAGGACAGGGGGCGCGGACGAGCAGTACTTC | CASSLRTGGADEQYF | TRBJ2-7 | TRBD1 | TRBV27 | .
TGTGCCAGTAGTGACGACAGCCACGAGCAGTACTTC | CASSDDSHEQYF | TRBJ2-7 | . | TRBV19 | .
TGTGCCAGCAGCTTAGAGGGGGAACAAGTAGCCAAAAACATTCAGTACTTC | CASSLEGEQVAKNIQYF | TRBJ2-4 | . | TRBV7-9 | .
TGTGCCAGCAGCTTAGTTAGGGGGCCGGAGACCCAGTACTTC | CASSLVRGPETQYF | TRBJ2-5 | TRBD1 | TRBV7-9 | once
TGTGCCTGGAGTGTAGGGCGGGCGAACACTGAAGCTTTCTTT | CAWSVGRANTEAFF | TRBJ1-1 | . | TRBV30 | .
TGTGCCAGCAGTAGCGATAGCGGGGGGGCAGGAGATACGCAGTATTTT | CASSSDSGGAGDTQYF | TRBJ2-3 | TRBD2 | TRBV2 | .
TGCGCCAGCAGCTTGCTAGGCAGGGCCCAAGAGACCCAGTACTTC | CASSLLGRAQETQYF | TRBJ2-5 | . | TRBV5-1 | .
TGTGCCAGCAGCGAGGACAGGGCCTATGGCTACACCTTC | CASSEDRAYGYTF | TRBJ1-2 | TRBD1 | TRBV7-9 | .